This T cell receptor beta chain was obtained from a study of shared clonotypes between healthy human individuals. On the study more broadly: CD4 naive cells filled three plates per donor, CD4 memory three, CD8 naive two and CD8 memory one.

CDR1 MNHEY and CDR2 SVGAGI come from the germline V gene. This CDR3 comprises 16 residues. Trimming removed 0 bases from V and 9 bases from J, with 18 bases in between. Only in-frame clones appear in the TCRdb table, and some are missing; sequencing was by immunoSEQ multiplex PCR. The sample carries over 95,000 clones, under 70% recorded once. This clone turned up a few times. Its antigen is undetermined. Study-wide results and caveats: Clonotype sharing across four donors was observed for around 4.8% of naive CD4 clonotypes. Among donors, the sharing of clonotypes was expected to be influenced by sequencing depth. It was only blood that was sampled, and tissue repertoires likely differ.

The clonotype originates from a woman aged 25 to 39 in good health. The chain uses TRBV6-5 and TRBJ2-1; the D is unclear. Source material: memory CD8+ T cells sorted from blood. Noted subset: CD45RO+ cells pooled with CCR7-negative TemRA cells. The CDR3 nucleotides are TGTGCCAGCAGTTACTCCCAGCCCTCGGAGATTGGTGAGCAGTTCTTC. It codes for CASSYSQPSEIGEQFF.